One sample yielded the 5 T cell receptor beta chains listed below, sequenced in a study of blood T cell repertoires in COVID-19. TCRdb's copy holds only in-frame clones and misses some; the assay was immunoSEQ multiplex PCR. The sample comprises roughly 26,000 clones, approximately 66% of which are singletons, and about 7.3% rests with the top ten. What was sequenced was peripheral blood. These receptor sequences come from a man aged 55 to 70 with active or convalescent COVID-19.

V usage is TRBV6-2 or TRBV6-3 and J usage is TRBJ2-1, with 12 bases that match TRBD2. The germline CDR1 and CDR2 sequences are MNHEY and SVGEGT. V was clipped by 4 bases and J by 3 bases; unmatched bases: 13. The CDR3 is 19 residues long. The CDR3 nucleotides read TGTGCCAGCAGTTTTTACCTCGGGACTAGCGGGTCCCTCTACAATGAGCAGTTCTTC. Translated: CASSFYLGTSGSLYNEQFF.

The chain employs TRBV7-9 and TRBJ1-6, with D tentatively TRBD1 (5 bases). This CDR3 has 17 residues. Trimming pared 5 bases from V and 2 bases from J, leaving 16 bases between. The germline gives CDR1 SEHNR, CDR2 FQNEAQ (reference sequence). This CDR3 is CASSPTTEGTYNSPLHF. CDR3 sequence (DNA): TGTGCCAGCAGCCCGACGACAGAAGGGACCTATAATTCACCCCTCCACTTT.

Only a few counts were recorded for this clone. The chain recombines TRBV10-3 with TRBJ1-1; D is unresolved. CDR3 length: 14 residues. Germline V gives CDR1 ENHRY, CDR2 SYGVKD. V shed 8 bases and J shed 2 bases, with 15 bases lying between them. The CDR3 reads CAIGSGFLNTEAFF. CDR3 nucleotide sequence: TGTGCCATCGGATCGGGTTTTCTTAACACTGAAGCTTTCTTT.

The chain uses TRBV21-1 and TRBJ1-1; TRBD1 reflects the table's D call only, with no check against the DNA. TRBV21-1 is tagged as a pseudogene. This CDR3 is built from 11 residues. This chain's CDR3 is CASRQGTEAFF. CDR3 DNA sequence: TGTGCCAGCAGACAGGGCACTGAAGCTTTCTTT.

This clone was picked up a small number of times. The chain carries TRBV11-2 and TRBJ1-1; D is possibly TRBD1 (6 bases). The CDR3 sequence is 17 residues long. V was shortened by 4 bases and J by 1 base, with 19 bases between the two germline ends. Germline V gene data show CDR1 as SGHAT and CDR2 as FQNNGV. In nucleotides, the CDR3 is TGTGCCAGCAGCTCTAATAGAGCCGGGACACGGAACACTGAAGCTTTCTTT. Translating it yields CASSSNRAGTRNTEAFF.